This TCR beta chain derives from a study of blood T cell repertoires in COVID-19. Study-level information: The United States, Italy and Spain provided the acute and convalescent COVID-19 samples. PBMCs, B-cell-depleted T cells, or T cells were the source of the cDNA or gDNA that made up the material.

Per the authors' pipeline: Estimation of nucleated cell counts relied on the amplification of reference gene primers. TCRdb's table, derived via immunoSEQ multiplex PCR, lists solely in-frame clones and lacks some. V, J and clone size reflect that table, while D and trimming were determined from the DNA. The sample lists roughly 250,000 clones, roughly 87% seen once, with 7.2% in the top ten. The CDR3 extends over 15 amino acids. The trim removed 2 bases at V and 8 bases at J, leaving 8 bases unmatched. Germline assignment: CDR1 SGHRS and CDR2 YFSETQ. The V call is TRBV5-1, the J call TRBJ2-1, with 9 bases lining up with TRBD2. What was sequenced was peripheral blood. The receptor was isolated from a man aged 55 to 70 who had recovered from COVID-19. The CDR3 DNA reads as TGCGCCAGCAGCTTAGGTGGCGGGGGGGTCGATGAGCAGTTCTTC. This translates into CASSLGGGGVDEQFF.